The sequence of this T cell receptor beta chain was determined in a study of shared clonotypes between healthy human individuals. Trimming stripped 5 bases from V and 2 bases from J, with 12 bases between. This CDR3 spans 15 amino acids. Germline values: CDR1 LNHDA, CDR2 SQIVND (reference sequence). For every subset, genomic DNA was evenly distributed across several immunoSEQ plates. Sequencing used immunoSEQ multiplex PCR; TCRdb keeps in-frame clones, though not all of them. The data contain about 490,000 clones, around 79% of them singletons. This clone has just one count. As yet, its antigen is unknown. Findings and limits, study-wide: Investigators expected sequencing depth to affect clonotype sharing among donors.

The material sequenced was PBMCs. The TCR was taken from a woman aged 40-49 years in good health. Some clones in this sample may be carry-over from other donors' samples. This chain uses TRBV19 with TRBJ2-2, with D hard to call. CDR3 nucleotides: TGTGCCAGTAGTTCCCAAACACTAAACACCGGGGAGCTGTTTTTT. This gives the protein CASSSQTLNTGELFF.